A selection of T cell receptor beta chains follows, all from one sample in a study of T cell responses to AZD1222 COVID-19 vaccine. TCRdb's table, derived via immunoSEQ multiplex PCR, lists solely in-frame clones and lacks some. The table includes 100,000 to 150,000 clones, 85% to 90% detected once. Specimen: peripheral blood, collected on day 0 of AZD1222 vaccination. The receptors derive from an adult in good health. The CDR3 runs from the conserved cysteine through the conserved F or W.

V	J	CDR3
TRBV6-2/TRBV6-3	TRBJ1-6	CASSYPQGSPLHF
TRBV5-4	TRBJ1-1	CASSFSGRDTEAFF
TRBV18	TRBJ1-1	CASSPNSEVNTEAFF
TRBV4-3	TRBJ2-3	CASSQVDAGGTDTQYF
TRBV7-6	TRBJ1-6	CASSLSTGRNSPLHF
TRBV18	TRBJ2-7	CASSPLLDRGPIPAVYGQYF
TRBV2	TRBJ2-7	CASSEEGSGAGGYEQYF
TRBV6-6	TRBJ2-5	CASRPSRAGETQYF
TRBV6-1	TRBJ1-3	CASRGYAVSGNTIYF
TRBV28	TRBJ1-1	CASSFPRRGGNTEAFF
TRBV6-6	TRBJ1-6	CASSQDRTYNSPLHF
TRBV7-6	TRBJ1-3	CASSLSGVPSSGNTIYF
TRBV7-9	TRBJ1-5	CASSLAGGFPQPQHF
TRBV18	TRBJ2-3	CASSPFQDSTDTQYF
TRBV5-6	TRBJ1-4	CASSLGQREKLFF
TRBV11-2	TRBJ1-6	CASSLDPHRGRNSPLHF
TRBV6-5	TRBJ2-3	CASSYVGQGITDTQYF
TRBV7-9	TRBJ1-4	CASSVKVPAEKLFF
TRBV6-2/TRBV6-3	TRBJ1-1	CASSSGGRRNTEAFF
TRBV5-6	TRBJ1-3	CASSLMGESGNTIYF
TRBV7-2	TRBJ1-2	CASSSRTANYGYTF
TRBV18	TRBJ1-2	CASSYTGEGYTF
TRBV6-5	TRBJ1-1	CASSAGGWTEAFF
TRBV11-2	TRBJ1-2	CASSFSGTGSSYGYTF
TRBV27	TRBJ1-2	CASSFKGAGGYTF
TRBV7-2	TRBJ1-1	CASSLQGMDTEAFF
TRBV19	TRBJ1-4	CASRDRHEKLFF
TRBV10-1	TRBJ1-1	CASSQDLGNTEAFF
TRBV28	TRBJ2-5	CASSFNFQETQYF
TRBV7-3	TRBJ2-2	CASSLLREGGELFF
TRBV9	TRBJ2-1	CASSVENGLAWNEQFF
TRBV10-3	TRBJ2-1	CAISEGGTGGNEQFF
TRBV5-4	TRBJ1-6	CASRLKLRGTNSPLHF
TRBV5-5	TRBJ1-5	CASSFVDTNQPQHF
TRBV7-2	TRBJ2-3	CASSLAGGPTDTQYF
TRBV2	TRBJ1-2	CASSDGVTVRFYGYTF
TRBV11-3	TRBJ2-3	CASSFALTDTQYF
TRBV7-6	TRBJ1-4	CASSLGETEPTNEKLFF
TRBV10-3	TRBJ2-3	CAISEGQLSTDTQYF
TRBV7-9	TRBJ1-4	CASSLPQGATNEKLFF
TRBV29-1	TRBJ2-2	CSVDVLDTGELFF
TRBV11-3	TRBJ2-1	CASSLAAEYEQFF
TRBV5-6	TRBJ2-3	CASSYWDRRTDTQYF
TRBV6-5	TRBJ2-5	CASSLGQGIGAETQYF